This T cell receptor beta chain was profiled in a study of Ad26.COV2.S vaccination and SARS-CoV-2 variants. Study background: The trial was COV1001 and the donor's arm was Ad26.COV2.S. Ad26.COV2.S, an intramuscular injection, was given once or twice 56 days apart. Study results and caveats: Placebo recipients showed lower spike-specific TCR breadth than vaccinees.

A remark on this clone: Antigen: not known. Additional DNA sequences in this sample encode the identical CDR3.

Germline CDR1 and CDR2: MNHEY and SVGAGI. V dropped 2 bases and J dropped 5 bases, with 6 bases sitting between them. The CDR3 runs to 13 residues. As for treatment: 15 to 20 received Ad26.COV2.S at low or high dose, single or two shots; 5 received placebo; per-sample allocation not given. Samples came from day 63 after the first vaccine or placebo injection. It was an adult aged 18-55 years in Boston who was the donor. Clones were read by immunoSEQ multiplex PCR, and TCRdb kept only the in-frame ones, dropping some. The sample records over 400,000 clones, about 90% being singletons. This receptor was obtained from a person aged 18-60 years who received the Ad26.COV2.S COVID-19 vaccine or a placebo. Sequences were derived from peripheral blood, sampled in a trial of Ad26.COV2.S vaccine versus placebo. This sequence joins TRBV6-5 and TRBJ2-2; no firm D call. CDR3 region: CASSYRVTGELFF. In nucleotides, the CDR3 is TGTGCCAGCAGTTACAGAGTAACCGGGGAGCTGTTTTTT.